Listed below are T cell receptor beta chains from one sample, sequenced in a study of sequential checkpoint blockade in melanoma. Data came from immunoSEQ multiplex PCR; TCRdb stores just in-frame clones and leaves some out. Of approximately 6,900 clones listed, 20% to 25% were seen once; the top ten hold around 10%. Sequenced here: tumor tissue (inferred from file names), sampled from a patient given nivolumab and ipilimumab in sequence. These receptors were obtained from a human donor with melanoma. Each CDR3 is given with its conserved first and last residue. The order of the fields is V gene, clone size, CDR3 protein. Size is stated for part of the rows, as once, few or many counts, or as a class when the clone is expanded.

TRBV12-5,-,CASGLERVAGGTGELFF
TRBV6-8,medium-sized,CASSYEAGVEQYF
TRBV19,-,CASRMSERSELALHF
TRBV5-1,-,CASSPLSAGSTEAFF
TRBV18,-,CASSPPMNQETQYF
TRBV25-1,-,CASSEGTSVDTQYF
TRBV19,few,CASSPYLAEGYNEQFF
TRBV5-1,-,CASSRGTSGLETQYF
TRBV11-3,few,CASSYGRSHSTDTQYF
TRBV6-8,-,CASSPTLTGNYGYTF
TRBV11-3,large,CASSGDRDLNEKLFF
TRBV7-4,many,CASSPGTHPEAFF
TRBV30,-,CAWSAQGNQPQHF
TRBV19,few,CASSPGQWPSTDTQYF
TRBV11-1,-,CASSPDRGSYNEQFF
TRBV10-3,-,CAISESPLGAGELFF
TRBV6-8,few,CASSQGGLETQYF
TRBV6-8,-,CASRRTGESSYGYTF
TRBV6-8,few,CASSVQAGVYYNEQFF
TRBV6-8,few,CAISGTGRLNQPQHF
TRBV14,-,CASSQGLSNYGYTF
TRBV6-8,many,CAIRRGQGVTEAFF
TRBV19,-,CASSATLAGGRTDTQYF
TRBV4-1,medium-sized,CASSHQQGLNTGELFF
TRBV11-3,many,CASSPWLGLAKNIQYF
TRBV5-1,-,CASSLGIGGYGAGLFF
TRBV11-3,few,CASSPGLVTAGHEQYF
TRBV6-8,-,CASRDSLNEKLFF
TRBV9,few,CASSVAPGGTDTQYF
TRBV18,-,CASSPAENEQFF
TRBV12-5,-,CASLNTGELFF
TRBV11-3,many,CASSQAGWGDNEKLFF
TRBV6-8,many,CASSYSGGSTEAFF
TRBV6-8,few,CATSAGQRAYEQYF
TRBV23-1,few,CASSQATLNTEAFF
TRBV18,-,CASSPEGTYNSPLHF
TRBV6-8,few,CASSARDTNNEQFF
TRBV7-6,few,CASSLGGLARDTQYF
TRBV6-8,many,CASGPDRGPYEQYF
TRBV29-1,-,CSVLGTGSSYEQYF
TRBV7-1,-,CASSLPGANVLTF
TRBV6-8,few,CASEGSTDTQYF
TRBV29-1,-,CSAGDGGFADEKLFF
TRBV6-8,-,CASSRSTGERYF
TRBV6-8,few,CAISQGTENTEAFF
TRBV11-3,few,CASSLRTESYEQYF
TRBV5-1,-,CASSLGVGGENSPLHF
TRBV19,once,CASSIVRTPLAAGELFF
TRBV6-8,few,CASSLSMGDYPNTIYF
TRBV30,-,CAWNRGGRYEQYF
TRBV1,few,CASSQDLFRSNTEAFF
TRBV5-1,-,CASSLSGGIAGNTIYF
TRBV18,once,CASSPPGQYANEKLFF
TRBV9,many,CASSLVPSSYEQYF
TRBV7-4,few,CASSFGGTDTQYF